This TCR beta chain was recovered during a study of spatial heterogeneity in lung cancer. Across the study: The library had UMIs, and each TCR and UMI pair averaged more than ten raw reads.

A remark on this clonotype: Its matching antigen is unknown.

The study, taken as a whole, reports: Blood contained ubiquitous expanded tumor TCRs more at resection than at follow-up.

The sample's time point: sample taken at primary tumor resection. No cell sorting; template was whole RNA from tumor, lung tissue or PBMC. Samples were donated by 72 untreated early-stage non-small cell lung cancer patients. Each molecule of TCR cDNA was tagged with one unique molecular identifier. TCRdb processed the 5' RACE reads anew with MiXCR; each CDR3 protein has one entry. The table shows roughly 12,000 distinct CDR3 sequences, with approximately 14% occurring only once. Per germline, CDR1 MGHRA and CDR2 YSYEKL. The CDR3 covers 17 residues. V shed 0 bases, J shed 5 bases, and the junction held 9 bases outside the gene matches.

This rearrangement joins TRBV4-1 to TRBJ2-5, with 10 bases identical to TRBD2. The TCR was taken from a female donor with early-stage non-small cell lung cancer. Source: PBMCs, taken at surgery. Here the CDR3 reads CASSQDGTSGAGETQYF. CDR3 nucleotides: TGCGCCAGCAGCCAAGATGGCACTAGCGGGGCTGGGGAGACCCAGTACTTC.